The clone carrying this T cell receptor beta chain has just a few counts. Its antigen remains unknown. One junction end does not reproduce the germline sequence, and a read error may be involved. Amplification yielded TCR beta CDR3 regions, with RNA transcripts as the source. HTBI primers were used for first-round RT-PCR of the TCR CDR3. Via MiXCR, TCRdb re-called the multiplex PCR reads, giving one row per CDR3 protein. The data show 370,000 or so distinct CDR3 sequences, around 14% seen once. Pregnant or lactating patients were excluded, as were those with uncontrolled infection or other autoimmune disease. On the basis of clinical symptoms, serum thyroxine and TRAb, thyroid ultrasound and orbital computed tomography, diagnoses were made. The CDR3 is 22 residues long. Germline assignment: CDR1 LNHDA and CDR2 SQIVND (reference sequence). The entry originates in a study of T cells in Graves' hyperthyroidism and ophthalmopathy. Study results and caveats: The model identified upcoming ophthalmopathy a median 6.5 months ahead of onset. Ophthalmopathy stood apart from stable hyperthyroidism in a 13 V-J model.

J is TRBJ2-1 and V is TRBV19; TRBD2 agrees at 11 bases. Sequencing was done on a sample of blood. This TCR was sampled from a woman aged 18-29 years with Graves' hyperthyroidism that later progressed to Graves' ophthalmopathy. CDR3 coding DNA: TGTGCCAGTAGTATAGGGGGGGGGGGACTAGCGGTGAGGAAGGGCTCCTACAATGGGCAGTTCTTC. Translation: CASSIGGGGLAVRKGSYNGQFF.